The T cell receptor (beta chain) under discussion was sequenced for a study of CD8 T cells in ankylosing spondylitis. TCRdb reprocessed the 5' RACE reads via MiXCR and lists one record per CDR3 protein. The table has approximately 250,000 distinct CDR3 sequences, under 35% seen once. There are 15 residues in the CDR3. Germline-derived CDR1 and CDR2 are SGDLS and YYNGEE. Between the trimmed V and J ends, which lost 1 base and 1 base, there was a span of 10 bases. The V and J genes are TRBV9 and TRBJ2-3; D is uncertain. The sample consisted of blood, either unsorted or a sorted T cell fraction (not recorded which). This receptor was obtained from a male donor with ankylosing spondylitis or in good health (not recorded which). CDR3 in DNA: TGTGCCAGCAGCGTAATTGGCCAGGGCACAGATACGCAGTATTTT. Protein sequence: CASSVIGQGTDTQYF.